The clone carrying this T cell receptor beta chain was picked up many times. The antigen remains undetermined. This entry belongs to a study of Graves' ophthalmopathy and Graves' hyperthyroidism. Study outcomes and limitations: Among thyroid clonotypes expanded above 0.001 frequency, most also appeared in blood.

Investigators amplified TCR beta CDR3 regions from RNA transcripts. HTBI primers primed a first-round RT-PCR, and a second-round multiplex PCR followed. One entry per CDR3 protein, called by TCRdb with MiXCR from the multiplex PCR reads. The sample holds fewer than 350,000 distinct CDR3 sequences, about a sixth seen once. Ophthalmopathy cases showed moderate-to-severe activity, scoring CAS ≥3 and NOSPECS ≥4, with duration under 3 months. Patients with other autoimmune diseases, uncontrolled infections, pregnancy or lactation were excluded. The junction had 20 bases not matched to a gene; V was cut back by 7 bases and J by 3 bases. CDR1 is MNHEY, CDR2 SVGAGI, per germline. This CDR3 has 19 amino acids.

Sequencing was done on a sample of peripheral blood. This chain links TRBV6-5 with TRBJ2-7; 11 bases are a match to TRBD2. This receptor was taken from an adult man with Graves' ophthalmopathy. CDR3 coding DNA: TGTGCCAGCATAACTTCTAGCGGGAGGAGGGGGTTTGGTTTCTACGAGCAGTACTTC. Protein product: CASITSSGRRGFGFYEQYF.